This passage covers 10 T cell receptor beta chains from one sample sequenced in a study of blood T cell repertoires in COVID-19. Only in-frame clones appear in the TCRdb table, and some are missing; sequencing was by immunoSEQ multiplex PCR. The table records approximately 80,000 clones, approximately 85% of them present only once. The sample taken for sequencing was peripheral blood. The receptors derive from a woman older than 75 with COVID-19, enrolled during active disease.

This clone has only one observation. This sequence joins TRBV18 and TRBJ2-7; weak D call: TRBD2 (6 bases). Trimming removed 2 bases at V and 7 bases at J, with 6 bases between. Germline V gives CDR1 KGHSH, CDR2 LQKENI. The CDR3 totals 11 residues. The CDR3 is CASSPGGEQYF. The CDR3 region has the DNA TGTGCCAGCTCACCAGGGGGGGAGCAGTACTTC.

CDR3 nucleotide sequence: TGTGCCAGCAGACAGACGAACTATGGCTACACCTTC. Its translation is CASRQTNYGYTF. This rearrangement joins TRBV2 to TRBJ1-2; no clear D gene. There are 12 residues in the CDR3. Trimming cost V 6 bases and J 2 bases, with 7 bases left between them. Looked up from germline, CDR1 is SNHLY and CDR2 is FYNNEI. Full variable domain (outside the CDR3, taken from reference TRBV2 and TRBJ1-2): EPEVTQTPSHQVTQMGQEVILRCVPISNHLYFYWYRQILGQKVEFLVSFYNNEISEKSEIFDDQFSVERPDGSNFTLKIRSTKLEDSAMYFCASRQTNYGYTFGSGTRLTVV.

This chain connects TRBV12-3 or TRBV12-4 to TRBJ2-7; the match to TRBD2 covers 9 bases. This CDR3 spans 13 amino acids. Losses at the gene ends were 6 bases for V and 2 bases for J; bases not matched to a gene: 2. CDR3 DNA: TGTGCCAGCAGGCGGACTAGCGCCTACGAGCAGTACTTC. Protein product: CASRRTSAYEQYF.

This clone appeared a few times. The chain combines TRBV19 with TRBJ1-4; D gene unclear. The CDR3 length is 15 residues. V lost 1 base and J lost 4, with 10 bases in between. Germline CDR1 LNHDA, CDR2 SQIVND (reference sequence). The CDR3 DNA sequence: TGTGCCAGTAGTATAGGGCAGGTCCTTAATGAAAAACTGTTTTTT. This encodes CASSIGQVLNEKLFF.

The chain uses TRBV6-5 and TRBJ2-1; 7 positions agree with TRBD1. Trimming took 6 bases from V and 6 from J; bases not matched to a gene: 5. CDR1 and CDR2 (germline): MNHEY, SVGAGI. This CDR3 contains 13 residues. The CDR3 sequence is CASRATGINEQFF. DNA for the CDR3: TGTGCCAGCAGAGCGACAGGGATCAATGAGCAGTTCTTC.

This chain joins TRBV7-6 and TRBJ1-6; 12 bases line up with TRBD1. The CDR3 length is 16 residues. The germline gives CDR1 SGHVS, CDR2 FNYEAQ. Trimming cost V 5 bases and J 7 bases; bases outside gene matches: 6. CDR3 in DNA: TGTGCCAGCAGCCCCCGGGACAGGGGGCACAATTCACCCCTCCACTTT. It translates to CASSPRDRGHNSPLHF. The complete variable domain, with remaining parts taken from reference TRBV7-6 and TRBJ1-6, reads GAGVSQSPRYKVTKRGQDVALRCDPISGHVSLYWYRQALGQGPEFLTYFNYEAQQDKSGLPNDRFSAERPEGSISTLTIQRTEQRDSAMYRCASSPRDRGHNSPLHFGNGTRLTVT.

This clone was observed a few times. The DNA of the CDR3 is TGTGCCAGCAGCCAGTGGACAGGGGTCGAGCAGTACTTC. It is translated as CASSQWTGVEQYF. The chain has TRBV3-1 (or the pseudogene TRBV3-2) and TRBJ2-7; 9 bases map to TRBD1. CDR1 is LGHDT and CDR2 is YNNKEL in the germline V gene (reference sequence). The CDR3 runs 13 residues. V lost 3 bases and J lost 6; bases outside the gene matches: 3.

The rearrangement links TRBV5-6 to TRBJ2-7; D gene uncertain. This CDR3 is 13 amino acids long. Between the trimmed V and J ends, which lost 1 base and 0 bases, there was a span of 5 bases. Germline V CDR1 and CDR2: SGHDT, YYEEEE. The CDR3 reads CASSLFSSYEQYF. The DNA for the CDR3 is TGTGCCAGCAGCTTGTTTAGCTCCTACGAGCAGTACTTC. The variable domain in full, with the rest retrieved from reference TRBV5-6 and TRBJ2-7, is DAGVTQSPTHLIKTRGQQVTLRCSPKSGHDTVSWYQQALGQGPQFIFQYYEEEERQRGNFPDRFSGHQFPNYSSELNVNALLLGDSALYLCASSLFSSYEQYFGPGTRLTVT.

This chain links TRBV10-3 with TRBJ1-1; the D gene is possibly TRBD1 (5 bases). V lost 7 bases, J lost 4 bases, and 13 bases lay in between. Germline V gene sequence: CDR1 ENHRY, CDR2 SYGVKD. The CDR3 runs to 13 residues. The CDR3 reads CAIKRGGVTEAFF. The CDR3 nucleotides are TGTGCCATCAAGAGGGGCGGGGTCACTGAAGCTTTCTTT.

J is TRBJ1-2 and V is TRBV19; possible D gene TRBD1, 6 bases. The CDR3 contains 14 residues. V was shortened by 4 bases and J by 5 bases, with 14 bases between the two germline ends. CDR1 is LNHDA, CDR2 SQIVND, per germline (reference sequence). The CDR3 coding sequence is TGTGCCAGTAGTACCCGGGACAAAATTTATGGCTACACCTTC. It yields the protein CASSTRDKIYGYTF.